The clone carrying this T cell receptor beta chain was observed a few times. Its antigen is currently unknown. The data were taken from a study of beta chain features in type 1 diabetes. Study-wide results and limits: All four CD4+ subsets from Type 1 diabetes patients carried moderately but significantly shorter TCRB CDR3s.

Germline loops: CDR1 SGHRS, CDR2 YFSETQ. CDR3 length equals 16 residues. V shed 0 bases and J 7 bases; nucleotides not matched to a gene: 4. Sequenced material consisted of expressed TCRB transcripts (all of the isolated RNA was reverse transcribed). Repertoires were generated with immunoSEQ multiplex PCR, while TCRdb's copy carries only in-frame clones and drops some. The sample gives under 200,000 clones, roughly 9.1% of which show up once; under 2.5% is in the top ten. The chain combines TRBV5-1 with TRBJ2-5; 15 nucleotides line up with TRBD2. The source is a woman between 18 and 29 years old in good health. The sequenced sample was central memory CD4+ T cells from blood. CDR3 loop: CASSLEWTSGGVTQYF. DNA for the CDR3: TGCGCCAGCAGCTTGGAATGGACTAGCGGGGGGGTGACCCAGTACTTC.